A single sample gave rise to the 13 T cell receptor beta chains below, sequenced in a study of cytomegalovirus exposure and HLA in healthy donors. PCR used 60 Vbeta primers and 13 Jbeta primers. Clones were read by immunoSEQ multiplex PCR, and TCRdb kept only the in-frame ones, dropping some. The sample lists roughly 130,000 clones, roughly 84% occurring once. Material for sequencing was PBMCs. The receptors shown here come from a man in his fifties in good health and CMV-seronegative.

This chain joins TRBV7-2 and TRBJ2-4; the D gene is possibly TRBD1 (5 bases). Germline CDR1 and CDR2: SGHTA and FQGNSA. This CDR3 comprises 15 residues. The germline V and J ends were trimmed by 6 bases and 0 bases, with 12 bases remaining between them. CDR3 nucleotide sequence: TGTGCCAGCAGTCGGGTCCAGGGAGCCAAAAACATTCAGTACTTC. It yields the protein CASSRVQGAKNIQYF.

This clone has more than one count but fewer than ten. The chain couples TRBV11-2 to TRBJ2-2; D possibly corresponds to TRBD2 (6 bases). Trimming cost V 4 bases and J 4 bases, with 10 bases left between them. This CDR3 comprises 14 residues. Looked up from germline, CDR1 is SGHAT and CDR2 is FQNNGV. The CDR3 nucleotides read TGTGCCAGCAGCTCACCGACTAGCACCGGGGAGCTGTTTTTT. Amino acid sequence: CASSSPTSTGELFF.

J is TRBJ1-5 and V is TRBV28; D perhaps matches TRBD1 (5 bases). The CDR3 is 16 residues long. Looked up from germline, CDR1 is MDHEN and CDR2 is SYDVKM. The V and J ends lost 4 bases and 6 bases respectively, with 19 bases between them. The CDR3: CASSSPGEGGGQPQHF. CDR3 nucleotide sequence: TGTGCCAGCAGTTCGCCGGGGGAAGGAGGAGGTCAGCCCCAGCATTTT.

V and J are TRBV7-2 and TRBJ2-3; a weak D match, TRBD2 (6 bases). The V and J ends lost 5 bases and 5 bases respectively, with 14 bases between them. CDR1 SGHTA and CDR2 FQGNSA come from the germline V gene. CDR3 length: 14 amino acids. CDR3 protein: CASSRDFALDTQYF. The DNA for the CDR3 is TGTGCCAGCAGCCGGGACTTCGCCTTAGATACGCAGTATTTT.

The V call is TRBV5-1, the J call TRBJ2-5; D is possibly TRBD1 (6 bases). CDR1 is SGHRS, CDR2 YFSETQ, per germline. V was shortened by 0 bases and J by 5 bases, with 14 bases between the two germline ends. The CDR3 loop spans 15 amino acids. CDR3 protein: CASSLGVRGGETQYF. The CDR3 DNA reads TGCGCCAGCAGCTTGGGAGTCAGGGGTGGGGAGACCCAGTACTTC.

This clone was recorded only once. This sequence joins TRBV19 and TRBJ1-2, with TRBD1 matching over 10 bases. V lost 8 bases to trimming and J lost 4 bases; unmatched junction nucleotides: 7. Germline loops: CDR1 LNHDA, CDR2 SQIVND (reference sequence). The CDR3 consists of 14 residues. The CDR3 loop is CASLGQGMTYGYTF. CDR3 nucleotides: TGTGCCAGTCTGGGACAGGGGATGACCTATGGCTACACCTTC.

This rearrangement joins TRBV19 to TRBJ2-5; maybe TRBD2 (6 bases). Deletions cut 6 bases from V and 3 bases from J, with 17 bases between. CDR3 length: 15 amino acids. Germline CDR1 reads LNHDA; CDR2 reads SQIVND (reference sequence). This CDR3 is CASSPGLTQEETQYF. The CDR3, as DNA: TGTGCCAGTAGCCCGGGACTCACTCAAGAAGAGACCCAGTACTTC.

As DNA, the CDR3 is TGTGCCAGCAGCCAGGACAGAATGGGGCATGAAGAGACCCAGTACTTC. Residues: CASSQDRMGHEETQYF. The chain employs TRBV5-6 and TRBJ2-5, with D maybe TRBD1 (6 bases). Germline V lookup: CDR1 SGHDT, CDR2 YYEEEE. The CDR3 is 16 residues long. Trimming took off 4 bases at V and 3 bases at J, with 19 bases between the two ends.

About this clone: A read error may account for a junction end that differs from germline. Other DNA sequences in this specimen translate into the identical CDR3. The genes are TRBV2 and TRBJ1-5, with TRBD1 matching 9 bases. Germline CDR1 is SNHLY and CDR2 is FYNNEI. The CDR3 is 16 residues long. The CDR3 sequence is CASSGRSGQGNQPQHF. CDR3 sequence (DNA): TGTGCCAGCAGTGGTAGGTCGGGACAGGGTAATCAGCCTCAGCATTTT.

The V call is TRBV7-9, the J call TRBJ1-1; 7 nucleotides line up with TRBD1. CDR3 length: 16 residues. Germline V lookup: CDR1 SEHNR, CDR2 FQNEAQ (reference sequence). The V segment lost 3 bases and the J segment 1 base; nucleotides outside the gene matches: 8. CDR3 in DNA: TGTGCCAGCAGCTTGGGGTGGACAGGAGAGAACACTGAAGCTTTCTTT. Translation gives CASSLGWTGENTEAFF.

This rearrangement joins TRBV6-1 to TRBJ2-7, with a weak D call TRBD2 (5 bases). Germline V gives CDR1 MNHNS, CDR2 SASEGT. The CDR3 runs to 16 residues. V dropped 2 bases and J dropped 0 bases, with 14 bases sitting between them. CDR3 coding DNA: TGTGCCAGCAGTGAAATAGGCGGTGCGGGCTCCTACGAGCAGTACTTC. It is translated as CASSEIGGAGSYEQYF.

This chain uses TRBV11-2 with TRBJ2-6; 8 bases match TRBD1. Looked up from germline, CDR1 is SGHAT and CDR2 is FQNNGV. Unmatched junction bases numbered 8, after V lost 1 base and J lost 3 bases. The CDR3 is made up of 18 amino acids. CDR3 in DNA: TGTGCCAGCAGCTTAGGCCGGACAGGGAGTATTGGGGCCAACGTCCTGACTTTC. This translates into CASSLGRTGSIGANVLTF.

This clone was seen a handful of times. The chain recombines TRBV6-1 with TRBJ1-1; TRBD1 matches 8 bases. Germline V gene lookup returns CDR1 MNHNS and CDR2 SASEGT. Unmatched junction bases numbered 6, after V lost 5 bases and J lost 1 base. This CDR3 is 15 amino acids long. The CDR3 coding sequence is TGTGCCAGCAGTACCGGACAGGGCTGGAACACTGAAGCTTTCTTT. Translating gives CASSTGQGWNTEAFF.